This T cell receptor beta chain was profiled in a study of blood T cells in healthy people across ages. A note on this clonotype: Its antigen is as yet unknown.

Findings and caveats of the study: In older individuals, TCR beta diversity per million T cells was lower, falling roughly linearly with age. Using unsorted PBMCs precluded a conclusive naive versus antigen-experienced comparison. TCR beta diversity correlated strongly with naive T cell percentage.

A sample-barcoded 5' primer and a J-beta primer mix were used in a second PCR of roughly 6 to 12 cycles. TCRdb used MiXCR to reprocess the 5' RACE reads, holding one entry per CDR3 protein. The top ten clones hold 5.5% to 8% of a sample with about 1.4 million distinct CDR3 sequences, 59% of them seen once. Extracted total RNA amounted to at least 5.5 micrograms for each sample. The source is a man between 18 and 35 years old in good health. What was sequenced was blood.

The CDR3 loop reads CAWSLGRHYGYTF. As DNA, the CDR3 is TGTGCCTGGTCTTTAGGCCGCCACTATGGCTACACCTTC. The chain uses TRBV30 and TRBJ1-2; D call uncertain. The CDR3 is 13 amino acids. Germline V gene lookup returns CDR1 GTSNPN and CDR2 SVGIG (reference sequence). V gave up 5 bases and J gave up 3 bases, with 13 bases separating them.